These 27 T cell receptor beta chains were all obtained from the same sample, sequenced in a study of blood T cell repertoires in COVID-19. Using immunoSEQ multiplex PCR, the repertoire was profiled, and TCRdb retains in-frame clones only, with some absent. The profile covers over 20,000 clones, with approximately 84% appearing a single time and 45% to 55% taken by the ten largest. The sequenced sample consisted of peripheral blood. The receptors originated from a man aged 50 to 59 with active or convalescent COVID-19.

Notes on this clone: Other DNA sequences of this sample code for an identical CDR3. This chain links TRBV6-5 with TRBJ2-1; 7 nucleotides agree with TRBD2. From germline, CDR1 is MNHEY and CDR2 SVGAGI. The CDR3 runs to 15 residues. V was pared by 2 bases and J by 1 base, with 2 bases of the junction left unmatched. The CDR3 protein is CASSYGRGSYNEQFF. The CDR3 DNA follows: TGTGCCAGCAGTTACGGGAGGGGATCCTACAATGAGCAGTTCTTC.

This sequence joins TRBV6-5 and TRBJ2-7, with TRBD2 matching over 8 bases. CDR3 length: 13 amino acids. From germline, CDR1 is MNHEY and CDR2 SVGAGI. After removal of 8 bases from V and 2 bases from J, the junction contained 5 bases not matched to a gene. The CDR3 spells CASGSGSAYEQYF. The CDR3 region has the DNA TGTGCCAGCGGGAGCGGGAGTGCCTACGAGCAGTACTTC.

The genes are TRBV6-5 and TRBJ2-7, with 8 bases fitting TRBD2. This CDR3 spans 13 amino acids. V shed 6 bases, J shed 7 bases, and the junction held 8 bases outside the gene matches. CDR1 is MNHEY, CDR2 SVGAGI, per germline. The CDR3 region has the DNA TGTGCCAGCAGCCGGGGGGGTATCTATGAGCAGTACTTC. It yields the protein CASSRGGIYEQYF.

V gene TRBV28 combines with J gene TRBJ2-3; 7 bases match TRBD2. This CDR3 region has 16 residues. V dropped 8 bases and J dropped 3; count of bases not matched to a gene: 14. CDR1 is MDHEN and CDR2 is SYDVKM in the germline V gene. This CDR3 reads CASCLGGASGTDTQYF. The CDR3 DNA follows: TGTGCCAGCTGCCTTGGAGGCGCTAGCGGTACAGATACGCAGTATTTT.

DNA of the CDR3: TGTGCCAGCAGCACATACAATGAGCAGTTCTTC. It codes for CASSTYNEQFF. The chain carries TRBV9 and TRBJ2-1; D remains unclear. V lost 4 bases and J 4 bases, leaving 3 bases between the germline ends. The CDR3 runs to 11 residues. In germline, CDR1 is SGDLS, CDR2 YYNGEE.

This chain joins TRBV18 and TRBJ2-7, with a weak D call TRBD2 (7 bases). CDR3 size: 15 residues. The germline V and J ends were trimmed by 3 bases and 5 bases, with 17 bases remaining between them. Germline-derived CDR1 and CDR2 are KGHSH and LQKENI. The CDR3 sequence: CASSPGGPGFNEQYF. CDR3 bases: TGTGCCAGCTCACCCGGGGGGCCGGGGTTCAACGAGCAGTACTTC. Full variable domain (outside the CDR3, taken from reference TRBV18 and TRBJ2-7): NAGVMQNPRHLVRRRGQEARLRCSPMKGHSHVYWYRQLPEEGLKFMVYLQKENIIDESGMPKERFSAEFPKEGPSILRIQQVVRGDSAAYFCASSPGGPGFNEQYFGPGTRLTVT.

The rearrangement uses TRBV27 and TRBJ2-2; weak D call: TRBD1 (6 bases). Germline CDR1 MNHEY, CDR2 SMNVEV (reference sequence). Trimming shortened V by 1 base and J by 6 bases, and 9 bases separated the two germline ends. This CDR3 comprises 14 residues. The CDR3 loop reads CASSLLTGSGELFF. The CDR3 DNA sequence: TGTGCCAGCAGTTTATTAACAGGGTCCGGGGAGCTGTTTTTT.

This clone appeared a few times. The chain has TRBV30 and TRBJ1-4, with D possibly TRBD1 on 5 matching bases. Germline CDR1 and CDR2: GTSNPN and SVGIG (reference sequence). The CDR3 is 13 residues long. The ends were cut back, 3 bases at V and 9 bases at J, with 14 bases in the middle. CDR3 in DNA: TGTGCCTGGAGCCTGGGTGGGGCGAAAAAACTGTTTTTT. Protein: CAWSLGGAKKLFF.

This clone was observed a few times. The chain couples TRBV14 to TRBJ1-1, with unresolved D. Trimming stripped 6 bases from V and 11 bases from J, with 16 bases between. Looked up from germline, CDR1 is SGHDN and CDR2 is FVKESK. The CDR3 is made up of 12 amino acids. Here the CDR3 reads CASSHGPAVAFF. CDR3 DNA sequence: TGTGCCAGCAGTCATGGCCCCGCAGTCGCTTTCTTT.

CDR3 sequence reads: CASSPRRGETQYF. CDR3 nucleotides: TGTGCCAGCAGCCCTCGGAGAGGGGAGACCCAGTACTTC. The V call is TRBV11-2, the J call TRBJ2-5, with D tentatively TRBD2 (5 bases). The CDR3 has 13 residues. CDR1 and CDR2 from the germline V gene are SGHAT and FQNNGV. Trimming left V 5 bases short and J 5 bases short, with 12 bases between.

This chain uses TRBV6-2 or TRBV6-3 with TRBJ2-3; maybe TRBD2 (7 bases). V was trimmed by 2 bases and J by 4 bases, leaving 25 bases between them. This CDR3 is built from 19 residues. Germline CDR1 is MNHEY and CDR2 is SVGEGT. The chain's CDR3 is CASSYPTGRRGPAADTQYF. For the CDR3, the DNA is TGTGCCAGCAGTTACCCCACCGGACGGCGGGGGCCGGCGGCAGATACGCAGTATTTT.

The chain uses TRBV7-9 and TRBJ1-2; TRBD1 agrees at 7 bases. The CDR3 contains 17 residues. From germline, CDR1 is SEHNR and CDR2 FQNEAQ (reference sequence). V shed 5 bases, J shed 6 bases, and the junction held 18 bases outside the gene matches. The CDR3 DNA reads as TGTGCCAGCAGCGATTGGGGGACAGAGTTTAGCGAAAATGGCTACACCTTC. Translated, it gives CASSDWGTEFSENGYTF.

The rearrangement links TRBV5-1 to TRBJ1-4; TRBD1 matches 8 bases. The V and J ends lost 4 bases and 6 bases, in that order; junction bases with no gene match: 8. The germline CDR1 and CDR2 sequences are SGHRS and YFSETQ. There are 15 residues in the CDR3. CDR3 nucleotides: TGCGCCAGCAGCGACAGGGGCGGGAGGGATGAAAAACTGTTTTTT. Its protein is CASSDRGGRDEKLFF.

V is TRBV6-5 and J is TRBJ1-1, with 7 bases lining up with TRBD1. The CDR3 spans 14 residues. Per the germline V gene, CDR1 is MNHEY and CDR2 is SVGAGI. V lost 6 bases, J lost 1 base, and 5 bases stayed unmatched. CDR3 in amino acids: CASSTGDPNTEAFF. CDR3 nucleotide sequence: TGTGCCAGCAGCACAGGGGACCCGAACACTGAAGCTTTCTTT.

This rearrangement joins TRBV5-4 to TRBJ2-2; TRBD2 is a possible D gene (5 bases). Trimming shortened V by 3 bases and J by 6 bases, and 9 bases separated the two germline ends. Germline V gene lookup returns CDR1 SGHNT and CDR2 YYREEE (reference sequence). CDR3 length equals 13 residues. In DNA form, the CDR3 reads TGTGCCAGCAGCTCACTAGATTCCGGGGAGCTGTTTTTT. As protein: CASSSLDSGELFF.

This clone was picked up one time. The chain carries TRBV15 and TRBJ2-5; perhaps TRBD1 as D (6 bases). Trimming took 0 bases from V and 2 from J, leaving 10 bases between them. This CDR3 has 15 residues. The germline V gene has CDR1 LNHNV and CDR2 YYDKDF (reference sequence). CDR3 loop: CATSREGTKQETQYF. DNA for the CDR3: TGTGCCACCAGCAGAGAAGGGACAAAACAAGAGACCCAGTACTTC.

This chain joins TRBV27 and TRBJ1-1, with D possibly being TRBD1 (6 bases). Trimming shortened V by 4 bases and J by 2 bases, and 14 bases separated the two germline ends. This CDR3 region has 15 residues. In germline, CDR1 is MNHEY, CDR2 SMNVEV (reference sequence). The CDR3 DNA is TGTGCCAGCAGTTCTTTTGGGACACCAAACACTGAAGCTTTCTTT. Translated, it gives CASSSFGTPNTEAFF.

V gene TRBV19 combines with J gene TRBJ1-5; TRBD1 aligns across 9 bases. The CDR3 is 15 amino acids. V trimming: 5 bases; J trimming: 12 bases; junction bases outside the gene matches: 14. Germline CDR1 reads LNHDA; CDR2 reads SQIVND (reference sequence). CDR3 region: CASSPGTGNGGRQHF. In DNA, the CDR3 is TGTGCCAGTAGTCCCGGGACAGGGAATGGGGGGCGCCAGCATTTT.

The chain carries TRBV19 and TRBJ1-2, with no clear D. V lost 7 bases, J lost 2 bases, and 14 bases lay in between. The CDR3 consists of 14 residues. CDR1 is LNHDA and CDR2 is SQIVND in the germline V gene (reference sequence). The CDR3 DNA reads as TGTGCCAGTAAGCCATGGGCGGGGAACTATGGCTACACCTTC. Its translation: CASKPWAGNYGYTF.

The V call is TRBV5-3, the J call TRBJ2-7; D possibly corresponds to TRBD2 (6 bases). TRBV5-3 is marked as an open reading frame, function uncertain. The CDR3 contains 15 residues. Trimming took off 7 bases at V and 3 bases at J, with 20 bases between the two ends. For the CDR3, the DNA is TGTGCCAGACCTCGAAGGGGAGGAGAGGACTACGAGCAGTACTTC. Its translation is CARPRRGGEDYEQYF.

The chain links TRBV11-1 to TRBJ1-1; D is undetermined. The CDR3 covers 12 residues. Trimming stripped 3 bases from V and 2 bases from J, with 4 bases between. Germline-derived CDR1 and CDR2 are SGHAT and FQDESV (reference sequence). CDR3 sequence: CASSFINTEAFF. In DNA, the CDR3 is TGTGCCAGCAGCTTTATAAACACTGAAGCTTTCTTT. The whole variable domain, remainder taken from reference TRBV11-1 and TRBJ1-1, is EAEVAQSPRYKITEKSQAVAFWCDPISGHATLYWYRQILGQGPELLVQFQDESVVDDSQLPKDRFSAERLKGVDSTLKIQPAELGDSAMYLCASSFINTEAFFGQGTRLTVV.

The chain has TRBV19 and TRBJ1-5; D is possibly TRBD1 (5 bases). V was pared by 5 bases and J by 6 bases, with 17 bases between. This CDR3 spans 15 amino acids. The germline V gene encodes CDR1 LNHDA and CDR2 SQIVND (reference sequence). DNA of the CDR3: TGTGCCAGTAGTCCCTTTGCCGGGGGAGGTCAGCCCCAGCATTTT. Its translation: CASSPFAGGGQPQHF.

The chain uses TRBV19 and TRBJ2-1; maybe TRBD2 (6 bases). V lost 2 bases and J lost 4, with 9 bases in between. Germline V lookup: CDR1 LNHDA, CDR2 SQIVND (reference sequence). The CDR3 is 14 amino acids. CDR3 nucleotide sequence: TGTGCCAGTAGTATAACGGGGGAGTACAATGAGCAGTTCTTC. It yields the protein CASSITGEYNEQFF.

The chain combines TRBV5-3 with TRBJ1-4; D perhaps matches TRBD1 (5 bases). Being an ORF, TRBV5-3 has a function that is uncertain. The CDR3 runs to 14 residues. V was shortened by 4 bases and J by 7 bases, with 14 bases between the two germline ends. This CDR3 reads CARSLNGGTEKLFF. The CDR3, as DNA: TGTGCCAGAAGCCTCAATGGAGGGACTGAAAAACTGTTTTTT.

A word on this clone: This same CDR3 is encoded by further DNA sequences in the sample. Written as DNA, the CDR3 is TGTGCCAGCAGCTTACCTAAGGGGGATTTAGATGAGCAGTTCTTC. This translates into CASSLPKGDLDEQFF. The chain combines TRBV5-4 with TRBJ2-1; possible D gene TRBD1, 6 bases. The CDR3 is made up of 15 amino acids. Germline V lookup: CDR1 SGHNT, CDR2 YYREEE (reference sequence). V dropped 2 bases and J dropped 8 bases, with 17 bases sitting between them.

The V gene is TRBV30, the J gene TRBJ1-1; 8 bases align to TRBD1. V gave up 2 bases and J gave up 4 bases; unmatched junction bases: 6. Germline CDR1 and CDR2: GTSNPN and SVGIG (reference sequence). This CDR3 has 14 amino acids. This chain's CDR3 is CAWSFGTGGTEAFF. Written as DNA, the CDR3 is TGTGCCTGGAGTTTCGGAACAGGGGGCACTGAAGCTTTCTTT.

The chain uses TRBV29-1 and TRBJ2-1, with 11 positions matching TRBD2. The CDR3 covers 14 residues. The germline CDR1 and CDR2 sequences are SQVTM and ANQGSEA. The V segment lost 7 bases and the J segment 6 bases; nucleotides outside the gene matches: 8. CDR3 coding DNA: TGCAGCGGCAGTACTAGCGGGAGTGGCAATGAGCAGTTCTTC. Its protein is CSGSTSGSGNEQFF.